The entry that follows covers one T cell receptor beta chain sequence. The sample originates from a study of blood T cell repertoires in COVID-19. About the research overall: Specimens from acute and convalescent COVID-19 originated in the United States, Italy and Spain. Nucleic acid was either cDNA or gDNA, and it came from T cells, B-cell-depleted T cells, or PBMCs.

CDR1 SGHTA and CDR2 FQGNSA come from the germline V gene. The J segment lost 0 bases and the V segment lost 1 base, leaving 5 bases of the junction unmatched. The CDR3 is 16 amino acids. In the study's own analysis: Scientists estimated how many nucleated cells there were by amplifying reference gene primers. Clones were sequenced by immunoSEQ multiplex PCR, and TCRdb holds only the in-frame ones, with some missing. That table supplies the V and J calls and clone size; D and trimming were determined from the DNA. Of approximately 170,000 clones listed, approximately 86% are singletons. The sequencing input was peripheral blood. The clonotype was recovered from a man older than 75 with COVID-19, enrolled during active disease. J is TRBJ2-7 and V is TRBV7-2; 8 bases match TRBD2. The DNA of the CDR3 is TGTGCCAGCAGCTTAGTCCGCGGGGGGAGCTCCTACGAGCAGTACTTC. Translated, it gives CASSLVRGGSSYEQYF.